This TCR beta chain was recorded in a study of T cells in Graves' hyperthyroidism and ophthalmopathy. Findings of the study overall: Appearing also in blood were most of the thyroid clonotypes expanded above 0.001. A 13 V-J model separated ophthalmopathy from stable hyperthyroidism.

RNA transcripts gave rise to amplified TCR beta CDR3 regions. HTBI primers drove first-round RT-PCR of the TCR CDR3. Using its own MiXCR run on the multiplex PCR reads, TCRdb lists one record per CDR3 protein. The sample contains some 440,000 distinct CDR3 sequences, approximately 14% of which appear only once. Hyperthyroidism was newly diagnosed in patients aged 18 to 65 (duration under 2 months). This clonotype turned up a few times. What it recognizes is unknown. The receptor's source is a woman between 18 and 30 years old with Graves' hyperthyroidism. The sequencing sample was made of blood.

CDR3 sequence reads: CASTPRGGDTSPLHF. The CDR3 coding sequence is TGTGCCAGTACCCCCCGGGGAGGGGACACTTCACCCCTCCACTTT. The J gene is TRBJ1-6, the V gene TRBV19; possible D gene TRBD1, 6 bases. Trimming removed 7 bases at V and 9 bases at J, with 19 bases between. Germline V gene data show CDR1 as LNHDA and CDR2 as SQIVND (reference sequence). This CDR3 has 15 amino acids.